Following are 8 T cell receptor beta chains from one sample sequenced in a study of CXCR3-negative and CXCR3-positive naive CD8 T cells. Preparation of TRB cDNA libraries relied on 5' RACE carrying UMI labels. TCRdb re-called the 5' RACE reads and catalogs CDR3 proteins one per entry, DNA excluded. The repertoire shows about 62,000 distinct CDR3 sequences; the top ten hold about 4.4%. Material: naive CXCR3- CD8+ T cells from blood. Subset reported: CD45RO-CCR7+CD27+CD95- naive CD8+ T cells lacking CXCR3 (TNR3-). The source of these receptors is a human donor in good health. Some clones in this sample may be carry-over from other donors' samples.

This CDR3 is CASSWGQKETQYF. V and J are TRBV5-6 and TRBJ2-5; TCRdb's D call of TRBD1 is untestable without DNA. CDR1 and CDR2 (germline): SGHDT, YYEEEE. The CDR3 has 13 amino acids.

V gene TRBV6-2 or TRBV6-3 combines with J gene TRBJ2-3. The CDR3 covers 14 residues. Germline V gives CDR1 MNHEY, CDR2 SVGEGT. The CDR3 loop reads CASSYRLNTDTQYF.

V usage is TRBV7-2 and J usage is TRBJ2-2. This CDR3 is built from 13 residues. Germline CDR1 reads SGHTA; CDR2 reads FQGNSA. The CDR3 here is CASNREGTGELFF.

This rearrangement joins TRBV7-3 to TRBJ2-3. Per the germline V gene, CDR1 is SGHTA and CDR2 is FQGTGA. This CDR3 comprises 13 residues. The CDR3: CASSSSTADTQYF.

The chain carries TRBV28 and TRBJ1-1; TCRdb proposes TRBD1, but this gene call is untestable without DNA. The CDR3 runs 14 residues. Germline V gene lookup returns CDR1 MDHEN and CDR2 SYDVKM. CDR3: CASSYRGGNTEAFF.

V is TRBV20-1 and J is TRBJ2-1. The CDR3 length is 13 residues. CDR1 DFQATT and CDR2 SNEGSKA come from the germline V gene (reference sequence). CDR3 in amino acids: CSASSGNYNEQFF.

The rearrangement links TRBV29-1 to TRBJ1-2; TCRdb selects TRBD1, and the lack of DNA leaves this call unchecked. The CDR3 contains 13 residues. CDR1 is SQVTM and CDR2 is ANQGSEA in the germline V gene. The CDR3 sequence is CSATGVSDYGYTF.

CDR3 region: CASSQVRGDYGYTF. The chain combines TRBV4-1 with TRBJ1-2. From germline, CDR1 is MGHRA and CDR2 YSYEKL. This CDR3 has 14 residues.